This T cell receptor (beta chain) was identified during a study of blood T cell repertoires in COVID-19. Looking at the study overall: Researchers got acute and convalescent COVID-19 samples from the United States, Italy and Spain. PBMCs, B-cell-depleted T cells, or T cells were the source of the cDNA or gDNA that made up the material.

J gave up 1 base and V 5 bases, and 6 bases lay outside the gene matches. This CDR3 is 16 amino acids long. Germline assignment: CDR1 SEHNR and CDR2 FQNEAQ (reference sequence). Original processing notes: Amplification from reference gene primers served as the basis for estimated nucleated cell counts. Generated by immunoSEQ multiplex PCR, the TCRdb table keeps only in-frame clones and is missing some. V and J calls and clone size are given by that table; D and trimming were obtained from the DNA. The sample includes 99,000 or so clones, 90% to 95% of them seen just once. Sequencing was done on a sample of peripheral blood. The source of this sequence is a human donor in a cohort sampled during active COVID-19. This chain connects TRBV7-9 to TRBJ2-1; 9 bases fit TRBD1. In DNA, the CDR3 is TGTGCCAGCAGCCCAGGACAGGGGATTTCCTACAATGAGCAGTTCTTC. The encoded protein is CASSPGQGISYNEQFF.